The 27 T cell receptor beta chains presented below share a single source sample, sequenced in a study of T cells in Graves' hyperthyroidism and ophthalmopathy. It was RNA transcripts that yielded the amplified TCR beta CDR3 regions. When the TCR CDR3 underwent first-round RT-PCR, the HTBI primer set was used. One entry per CDR3 protein, called by TCRdb with MiXCR from the multiplex PCR reads. The sample includes about 590,000 distinct CDR3 sequences, approximately 14% of them seen just once. The sample was blood. The receptor source for this set is a woman aged 18 to 35 with Graves' ophthalmopathy.

This clonotype was observed a few times. V and J are TRBV28 and TRBJ2-6; TRBD2 might be the D (6 bases). The germline V gene has CDR1 MDHEN and CDR2 SYDVKM. Trimming took off 3 bases at V and 0 bases at J, with 9 bases between the two ends. There are 16 residues in the CDR3. The CDR3 coding sequence is TGTGCCAGCAGTTTGGAGGGGCCCTCTGGGGCCAACGTCCTGACTTTC. Amino acid sequence: CASSLEGPSGANVLTF. The full variable domain, its missing parts supplied by reference TRBV28 and TRBJ2-6, is DVKVTQSSRYLVKRTGEKVFLECVQDMDHENMFWYRQDPGLGLRLIYFSYDVKMKEKGDIPEGYSVSREKKERFSLILESASTNQTSMYLCASSLEGPSGANVLTFGAGSRLTVL.

This clonotype was seen many times. The CDR3 region is CASSPGIGTNTGELFF. DNA of the CDR3: TGTGCCAGCAGCCCGGGGATCGGAACGAACACCGGGGAGCTGTTTTTT. The chain is built from TRBV7-9 and TRBJ2-2; weak D call: TRBD2 (5 bases). V was shortened by 5 bases and J by 0 bases, with 13 bases between the two germline ends. The germline V gene has CDR1 SEHNR and CDR2 FQNEAQ (reference sequence). The CDR3 loop spans 16 amino acids. Full variable domain (remainder filled in from reference TRBV7-9 and TRBJ2-2): DTGVSQNPRHKITKRGQNVTFRCDPISEHNRLYWYRQTLGQGPEFLTYFQNEAQLEKSRLLSDRFSAERPKGSFSTLEIQRTEQGDSAMYLCASSPGIGTNTGELFFGEGSRLTVL.

This clonotype was found many times. The rearrangement joins TRBV11-3 to TRBJ2-1; TRBD2 agrees at 11 bases. This CDR3 is built from 17 residues. Germline V gives CDR1 SGHNT, CDR2 YENEEA. The junction had 10 bases not matched to a gene; V was cut back by 1 base and J by 8 bases. The CDR3 is CASSLGTSGRVVDEQFF. CDR3 bases: TGTGCCAGCAGCTTAGGTACTAGCGGGAGAGTTGTCGATGAGCAGTTCTTC.

A remark on this clonotype: Possible read error: a much larger clone is one base away. The rearrangement joins TRBV3-1 to TRBJ2-5; 10 bases align to TRBD2. The last part of the DNA fits TRBJ2-1 better; the J call may be wrong. Germline V gene data show CDR1 as LGHDT and CDR2 as YNNKEL (reference sequence). The CDR3 length is 15 residues. CDR3: CASSQVAGGLETQFF. The CDR3 nucleotides read TGTGCCAGCAGCCAAGTAGCGGGAGGATTGGAGACCCAGTTCTTC.

The sample holds many counts of this clonotype. The chain is built from TRBV11-2 and TRBJ2-7; D is possibly TRBD2 (6 bases). V dropped 3 bases and J dropped 1 base, with 16 bases sitting between them. The germline V gene encodes CDR1 SGHAT and CDR2 FQNNGV. The CDR3 extends over 16 amino acids. The DNA of the CDR3 is TGTGCCAGCAGCTTCGAGACCGGGACTGATTCCTACGAGCAGTACTTC. It is translated as CASSFETGTDSYEQYF.

The V call is TRBV6-2 or TRBV6-3, the J call TRBJ2-1, with TRBD1 identical over 11 bases. Germline V gene sequence: CDR1 MNHEY, CDR2 SVGEGT. V shed 2 bases and J 12 bases; nucleotides not matched to a gene: 15. The CDR3 sequence is 17 residues long. CDR3 sequence reads: CASSYRRPGTGGGGQFF. In DNA form, the CDR3 reads TGTGCCAGCAGTTACAGGAGGCCCGGGACAGGGGGTGGAGGGCAGTTCTTC.

There are many counts of this clonotype. The J gene is TRBJ2-4, the V gene TRBV12-3 or TRBV12-4; D perhaps matches TRBD2 (5 bases). Trimming removed 6 bases from V and 7 bases from J, with 16 bases in between. This CDR3 comprises 14 residues. CDR3 sequence reads: CASRPGLSGNIQYF. CDR3 sequence (DNA): TGTGCCAGCAGACCGGGATTATCAGGCAACATTCAGTACTTC.

This clonotype was observed a few times. The chain carries TRBV6-2 or TRBV6-3 and TRBJ1-1; tentatively, D is TRBD1 (5 bases). The CDR3 contains 16 residues. The germline V gene has CDR1 MNHEY and CDR2 SVGEGT. The V and J ends lost 2 bases and 6 bases respectively, with 19 bases between them. The CDR3 loop reads CASSYVGTGGVPEAFF. The CDR3 DNA reads as TGTGCCAGCAGTTACGTCGGAACGGGGGGGGTTCCTGAAGCTTTCTTT.

Ten or more counts support this clonotype. V is TRBV10-3 and J is TRBJ2-3; no firm D call. CDR3 length: 13 residues. Germline CDR1 and CDR2: ENHRY and SYGVKD. V was clipped by 10 bases and J by 0 bases, with 11 bases between them. CDR3 sequence reads: CATGPSSTDTQYF. The CDR3 nucleotides read TGTGCCACCGGGCCTTCTAGCACAGATACGCAGTATTTT.

The chain has TRBV6-2 or TRBV6-3 and TRBJ1-5, with 9 nucleotides matching TRBD1. The CDR3 has 19 residues. V shed 1 base, J shed 2 bases, and the junction held 12 bases outside the gene matches. Germline lookup yields CDR1 MNHEY and CDR2 SVGEGT. The CDR3 reads CASSYFMGDRVVGNQPQHF. The CDR3 DNA reads TGTGCCAGCAGTTACTTTATGGGGGACAGGGTCGTCGGCAATCAGCCCCAGCATTTT.

The sample holds many counts of this clonotype. This rearrangement joins TRBV27 to TRBJ2-7; no reliable D call. V lost 6 bases to trimming and J lost 2 bases, with 8 bases between them. Germline CDR1 MNHEY, CDR2 SMNVEV (reference sequence). The CDR3 totals 12 residues. CDR3 sequence reads: CASSIQPYEQYF. The CDR3 DNA reads as TGTGCCAGCAGCATTCAGCCCTACGAGCAGTACTTC.

The rearrangement joins TRBV11-2 to TRBJ2-5, with D tentatively TRBD1 (5 bases). With 5 bases removed from V and 4 bases from J, the gap between germline ends came to 14 bases. CDR3 length: 14 residues. Germline V gene data show CDR1 as SGHAT and CDR2 as FQNNGV. CDR3: CASSLGGARETQYF. The DNA for the CDR3 is TGTGCCAGCAGCCTGGGTGGGGCGCGAGAGACCCAGTACTTC.

This clonotype has more than one count but fewer than ten. The chain links TRBV28 to TRBJ2-1, with D hard to call. CDR1 and CDR2 from the germline V gene are MDHEN and SYDVKM. This CDR3 is built from 13 residues. V was cut by 9 bases and J by 4 bases, with 13 bases left in between. CDR3 in amino acids: CASNDRVYNEQFF. CDR3 coding DNA: TGTGCCAGTAACGATAGGGTATACAATGAGCAGTTCTTC.

The CDR3 region is CAIMPGSSGELFF. For the CDR3, the DNA is TGTGCCATCATGCCAGGGAGTTCCGGGGAGCTGTTTTTT. The chain recombines TRBV10-3 with TRBJ2-2; D tentatively fits TRBD1 or TRBD2 (5 bases each). V was clipped by 7 bases and J by 6 bases, with 12 bases between them. CDR3 length: 13 residues. Per germline, CDR1 ENHRY and CDR2 SYGVKD.

A remark on this clonotype: A much larger clone sits a single nucleotide away, making a read error possible. CDR3 sequence: CASSFPDYEQYF. Written as DNA, the CDR3 is TGTGCCAGCAGTTTCCCAGACTACGAGCAGTACTTC. The genes are TRBV28 and TRBJ2-7; D is ambiguous. This CDR3 region has 12 residues. V was shortened by 3 bases and J by 3 bases, with 6 bases between the two germline ends. Germline values: CDR1 MDHEN, CDR2 SYDVKM.

For this clonotype: Being one base from a much bigger clone, this may be a read error. This chain joins TRBV6-9 and TRBJ1-5; D perhaps matches TRBD1 (5 bases). V was cut by 3 bases and J by 7 bases, with 10 bases left in between. This CDR3 region has 13 residues. Looked up from germline, CDR1 is MNHGY and CDR2 is SVAAGI. Written as DNA, the CDR3 is TGTGCCAGCAGTTACGCCAGGGCGCAGCCCCAGCATTTT. As protein: CASSYARAQPQHF.

This clonotype was found a few times. The rearrangement joins TRBV9 to TRBJ2-3, with unresolved D. V was cut by 3 bases and J by 2 bases, with 10 bases left in between. The germline CDR1 and CDR2 sequences are SGDLS and YYNGEE. This CDR3 is 14 amino acids long. CDR3 loop: CASSADRYTDTQYF. CDR3 DNA sequence: TGTGCCAGCAGCGCGGACCGATACACAGATACGCAGTATTTT. Using reference TRBV9 and TRBJ2-3 for the parts outside the CDR3, the full variable domain is DSGVTQTPKHLITATGQRVTLRCSPRSGDLSVYWYQQSLDQGLQFLIQYYNGEERAKGNILERFSAQQFPDLHSELNLSSLELGDSALYFCASSADRYTDTQYFGPGTRLTVL.

The sample holds many counts of this clonotype. The chain employs TRBV28 and TRBJ2-7, with 10 bases that match TRBD1. With V trimmed by 2 bases and J by 2 bases, 3 bases remained unmatched. The V gene's germline CDR1 is MDHEN and CDR2 SYDVKM. The CDR3 is made up of 15 amino acids. The CDR3 spells CASSLVGTGAYEQYF. CDR3 nucleotides: TGTGCCAGCAGTTTAGTGGGGACAGGGGCCTACGAGCAGTACTTC.

This clonotype came up a few times. The chain links TRBV11-3 to TRBJ2-1; D possibly corresponds to TRBD2 (7 bases). CDR1 SGHNT and CDR2 YENEEA come from the germline V gene. CDR3 length: 14 amino acids. Between the trimmed V and J ends, which lost 8 bases and 7 bases, there was a span of 18 bases. CDR3 in DNA: TGTGCCAGCGAAGGACTAGGGGGGAGGAATGAGCAGTTCTTC. It specifies CASEGLGGRNEQFF.

This clonotype was counted ten times or more. The chain uses TRBV3-1 and TRBJ2-2, with D possibly TRBD2 on 7 matching bases. The germline CDR1 and CDR2 sequences are LGHDT and YNNKEL (reference sequence). The CDR3 sequence is 16 residues long. V shed 1 base and J shed 4 bases, with 13 bases lying between them. Written as DNA, the CDR3 is TGTGCCAGCAGCCAAGTGGGGGGGCCTAGCACCGGGGAGCTGTTTTTT. Translating it yields CASSQVGGPSTGELFF.

Only a few counts were recorded for this clonotype. The chain uses TRBV6-2 or TRBV6-3 and TRBJ1-2; D is unclear. Trimming shortened V by 6 bases and J by 4 bases, and 27 bases separated the two germline ends. The CDR3 consists of 18 residues. Germline-derived CDR1 and CDR2 are MNHEY and SVGEGT. The CDR3 region has the DNA TGTGCCAGCAGAAACACCAACTCTTCGCGGGCGAGGGCCTATGGCTACACCTTC. It encodes CASRNTNSSRARAYGYTF.

V and J are TRBV11-2 and TRBJ2-6; D gene uncertain. Germline loops: CDR1 SGHAT, CDR2 FQNNGV. The CDR3 has 19 amino acids. V was pared by 4 bases and J by 0 bases, with 19 bases between. The DNA of the CDR3 is TGTGCCAGCAGCTCGAGGTACTCGACGATCGTCTCTGGGGCCAACGTCCTGACTTTC. Translation: CASSSRYSTIVSGANVLTF.

The sample holds many counts of this clonotype. This chain uses TRBV7-3 with TRBJ1-2; TRBD1 might be the D (6 bases). Trimming left V 5 bases short and J 2 bases short, with 15 bases between. In germline, CDR1 is SGHTA, CDR2 FQGTGA. CDR3 length: 15 amino acids. The CDR3 here is CASSVSGTFNYGYTF. The CDR3 DNA reads TGTGCCAGCAGCGTATCCGGGACATTCAACTATGGCTACACCTTC.

Many counts were recorded for this clonotype. This chain joins TRBV30 and TRBJ1-1, with TRBD1 identical over 9 bases. V was clipped by 3 bases and J by 2 bases; unmatched bases: 1. The CDR3 sequence is 13 residues long. Looked up from germline, CDR1 is GTSNPN and CDR2 is SVGIG (reference sequence). The DNA for the CDR3 is TGTGCCTGGAGGGGACAGGGAAACACTGAAGCTTTCTTT. It yields the protein CAWRGQGNTEAFF.

A few counts support this clonotype. The chain employs TRBV20-1 and TRBJ2-7, with 9 bases aligning to TRBD2. V shed 1 base, J shed 4 bases, and the junction held 8 bases outside the gene matches. Germline loops: CDR1 DFQATT, CDR2 SNEGSKA (reference sequence). CDR3 length equals 15 residues. As DNA, the CDR3 is TGCAGTGCTAGAGGGGGCGGGGGGGGGCCATACGAGCAGTACTTC. Its protein is CSARGGGGGPYEQYF.

This clonotype was seen at least ten times. V is TRBV28 and J is TRBJ2-7; 9 bases match TRBD2. Germline CDR1 reads MDHEN; CDR2 reads SYDVKM. J was trimmed by 6 bases and V by 2 bases; bases with no gene match: 5. The CDR3 consists of 14 residues. The CDR3 is CASSLRTSVSEQYF. The CDR3 DNA follows: TGTGCCAGCAGTTTAAGGACTAGCGTTTCCGAGCAGTACTTC. The full variable domain, completed using reference TRBV28 and TRBJ2-7, is DVKVTQSSRYLVKRTGEKVFLECVQDMDHENMFWYRQDPGLGLRLIYFSYDVKMKEKGDIPEGYSVSREKKERFSLILESASTNQTSMYLCASSLRTSVSEQYFGPGTRLTVT.

This clonotype has a count of ten or more. The gene calls are TRBV19 and TRBJ1-5; possible D gene TRBD1, 6 bases. V was pared by 2 bases and J by 4 bases, with 12 bases between. Germline V gene sequence: CDR1 LNHDA, CDR2 SQIVND (reference sequence). The CDR3 contains 15 residues. The DNA for the CDR3 is TGTGCCAGTAGTATACAGAGCAGGGGAAATCAGCCCCAGCATTTT. Translated, it gives CASSIQSRGNQPQHF.